The 22 T cell receptor beta chains in this list originate from one sample, sequenced in a study of spatial heterogeneity in lung cancer. MiXCR was run by TCRdb on the 5' RACE reads, yielding one entry per CDR3 protein. Seen here are roughly 48,000 distinct CDR3 sequences, approximately 5.7% observed once, and the top ten hold 8.5% to 14%. Time point indicated: sample taken at primary tumor resection. TCRs were sequenced from unsorted whole RNA of tumor, nontumor lung or PBMC. The specimen comprised PBMCs, sampled at surgery. Every receptor here comes from a male donor with early-stage non-small cell lung cancer.

In its sample, this clonotype was seen many times. V is TRBV12-3 or TRBV12-4 and J is TRBJ1-1, with D possibly TRBD1 on 6 matching bases. The ends were cut back, 6 bases at V and 8 bases at J, with 10 bases in the middle. The CDR3 runs 11 residues. The CDR3, as DNA: TGTGCCAGCAGAATCGGGACAGAAGCTTTCTTT. It translates to CASRIGTEAFF.

There are a few counts of this clonotype. This chain uses TRBV6-2 or TRBV6-3 with TRBJ1-5; D remains ambiguous. The CDR3 covers 14 residues. The V and J ends lost 2 bases and 5 bases respectively, with 10 bases between them. Germline loops: CDR1 MNHEY, CDR2 SVGEGT. The CDR3 loop is CASSYLEGYQPQHF. The DNA of the CDR3 is TGTGCCAGCAGTTACCTCGAGGGCTATCAGCCCCAGCATTTT.

This clonotype was recorded at least ten times. The chain combines TRBV10-3 with TRBJ2-1; TRBD2 matches at 13 bases. The ends lost 10 bases at V and 9 bases at J; junction bases unmatched: 6. The CDR3 sequence is 13 residues long. Germline CDR1 is ENHRY and CDR2 is SYGVKD. The CDR3 nucleotides read TGTGCCAGCGGACTAGCGGGAGCGGGTGAGCAGTTCTTC. Its protein is CASGLAGAGEQFF.

This clonotype was seen at least ten times. CDR3 DNA sequence: TGTGCCAGCAGCCCAAGGAGGGCTAGCGGGAGAGTTGAGCAGTTCTTC. This sequence encodes CASSPRRASGRVEQFF. V is TRBV14 and J is TRBJ2-1; 10 bases are a match to TRBD2. J gave up 9 bases and V 4 bases, and 12 bases lay outside the gene matches. CDR1 and CDR2 (germline): SGHDN, FVKESK. This CDR3 has 16 amino acids.

This clonotype was picked up a small number of times. The chain couples TRBV5-1 to TRBJ2-7; TRBD1 agrees at 8 bases. Germline CDR1 SGHRS, CDR2 YFSETQ. The CDR3 spans 15 residues. J lost 7 bases, V lost 4 bases, and 13 bases had no gene match. CDR3 nucleotides: TGCGCCAGCAGCACCTTTCAGGGGGCCTCTGGGGAGCAGTACTTC. Residues: CASSTFQGASGEQYF.

This clonotype was found many times. This chain joins TRBV2 and TRBJ2-1; D not certain. The CDR3 runs to 14 residues. The ends were cut back, 10 bases at V and 0 bases at J, with 13 bases in the middle. Germline V lookup: CDR1 SNHLY, CDR2 FYNNEI. The CDR3, as DNA: TGTGCCACCCACGGGCCGGCCTCCTACAATGAGCAGTTCTTC. The encoded protein is CATHGPASYNEQFF.

The chain joins TRBV5-5 to TRBJ2-7; maybe TRBD1 (6 bases). The V gene lost 0 bases and the J gene lost 5 bases, with 18 bases spanning the gap. The germline gives CDR1 SGHKS, CDR2 YYEKEE (reference sequence). This CDR3 is 16 amino acids long. The CDR3 spells CASSLATAGALDEQYF. In nucleotides, the CDR3 is TGTGCCAGCAGCTTGGCCACAGCAGGGGCTCTTGACGAGCAGTACTTC.

This clonotype appeared many times. V and J are TRBV12-3 or TRBV12-4 and TRBJ1-3, with D possibly TRBD1 on 5 matching bases. The CDR3 extends over 13 amino acids. Between the trimmed V and J ends, which lost 11 bases and 4 bases, there was a span of 15 bases. In nucleotides, the CDR3 is TGTGCCGCCCGTCGGGACCCAGGAAACACCATATATTTT. Its translation: CAARRDPGNTIYF.

Many counts were recorded for this clonotype. V usage is TRBV30 and J usage is TRBJ2-7; 10 bases align to TRBD1. The CDR3 covers 12 residues. Germline V gene sequence: CDR1 GTSNPN, CDR2 SVGIG (reference sequence). The ends lost 4 bases at V and 6 bases at J; junction bases unmatched: 3. The CDR3: CAWTTGGLEQYF. In nucleotides, the CDR3 is TGTGCCTGGACGACAGGGGGCCTCGAGCAGTACTTC.

This clonotype was observed many times. The chain links TRBV7-9 to TRBJ2-3, with 8 bases fitting TRBD1. The J segment lost 2 bases and the V segment lost 5 bases, leaving 9 bases of the junction unmatched. The germline CDR1 and CDR2 sequences are SEHNR and FQNEAQ (reference sequence). The CDR3 extends over 16 amino acids. The CDR3 DNA reads as TGTGCCAGCAGCCTTCCTCCGGGACAGGTCACAGATACGCAGTATTTT. Encoded protein: CASSLPPGQVTDTQYF.

The CDR3 loop reads CAWDRGQETQYF. The CDR3 DNA reads TGTGCCTGGGACAGGGGTCAAGAGACCCAGTACTTC. This chain links TRBV30 with TRBJ2-5; 8 bases align to TRBD1. The CDR3 sequence is 12 residues long. J lost 2 bases, V lost 5 bases, and 1 base had no gene match. In germline, CDR1 is GTSNPN, CDR2 SVGIG (reference sequence).

The rearrangement joins TRBV29-1 to TRBJ2-7, with 9 bases identical to TRBD1. V lost 6 bases, J lost 4 bases, and 7 bases stayed unmatched. Germline V lookup: CDR1 SQVTM, CDR2 ANQGSEA. The CDR3 spans 13 residues. Written as DNA, the CDR3 is TGCAGCGTCAACTGGGACAGGGAGTACGAGCAGTACTTC. The encoded protein is CSVNWDREYEQYF.

This clonotype was seen repeatedly, ten times or more. V is TRBV19 and J is TRBJ1-5; the D is unclear. Trimming stripped 5 bases from V and 0 bases from J, with 14 bases between. The CDR3 has 16 amino acids. Germline loops: CDR1 LNHDA, CDR2 SQIVND (reference sequence). In nucleotides, the CDR3 is TGTGCCAGTAGTCCCCTCGGAAGGGCTAGCAATCAGCCCCAGCATTTT. Encoded protein: CASSPLGRASNQPQHF.

This clonotype showed up many times. This chain links TRBV11-2 with TRBJ2-3; 11 bases match TRBD2. V trimming: 0 bases; J trimming: 4 bases; junction bases outside the gene matches: 3. CDR1 and CDR2 (germline): SGHAT, FQNNGV. The CDR3 runs 16 residues. The CDR3 coding sequence is TGTGCCAGCAGCTTAGATCGACTAGCGGGACCAGATACGCAGTATTTT. Its protein is CASSLDRLAGPDTQYF.

This clonotype was counted ten times or more. The rearrangement uses TRBV11-2 and TRBJ2-7; 7 positions agree with TRBD1. CDR3 length equals 14 residues. V was clipped by 6 bases and J by 7 bases; unmatched bases: 12. Germline V gives CDR1 SGHAT, CDR2 FQNNGV. The CDR3, as DNA: TGTGCCAGCAGGGACATTACAGGGGTGGGAGAGCAGTACTTC. It yields the protein CASRDITGVGEQYF. Full variable domain (remainder filled in from reference TRBV11-2 and TRBJ2-7): EAGVAQSPRYKIIEKRQSVAFWCNPISGHATLYWYQQILGQGPKLLIQFQNNGVVDDSQLPKDRFSAERLKGVDSTLKIQPAKLEDSAVYLCASRDITGVGEQYFGPGTRLTVT.

This clonotype was counted many times. The chain carries TRBV7-2 and TRBJ2-3; 7 bases align to TRBD2. Trimming cost V 5 bases and J 1 base; bases outside gene matches: 15. The CDR3 is made up of 18 amino acids. Germline assignment: CDR1 SGHTA and CDR2 FQGNSA. CDR3 bases: TGTGCCAGCAGCCCCCGCCCGGGCGGGAGCACCCGCACAGATACGCAGTATTTT. This codes for CASSPRPGGSTRTDTQYF.

This clonotype was detected ten times or more. The chain combines TRBV20-1 with TRBJ2-1; no clear D. Germline lookup yields CDR1 DFQATT and CDR2 SNEGSKA (reference sequence). Between the trimmed V and J ends, which lost 5 bases and 7 bases, there was a span of 6 bases. The CDR3 sequence is 10 residues long. CDR3 in amino acids: CSALRNEQFF. The CDR3 bases are TGCAGTGCTTTGAGGAATGAGCAGTTCTTC.

This clonotype has ten or more counts. This CDR3 is CASRRTGSAWDEQFF. The CDR3 region has the DNA TGTGCCAGCAGGAGAACAGGGTCCGCCTGGGATGAGCAGTTCTTC. The rearrangement links TRBV7-2 to TRBJ2-1; weak D call: TRBD1 (6 bases). This CDR3 region has 15 residues. The germline V and J ends were trimmed by 6 bases and 8 bases, with 20 bases remaining between them. Germline loops: CDR1 SGHTA, CDR2 FQGNSA.

In its sample, this clonotype was seen many times. The chain combines TRBV9 with TRBJ2-3; tentative D call: TRBD2 (5 bases). The CDR3 extends over 12 amino acids. Per germline, CDR1 SGDLS and CDR2 YYNGEE. With 4 bases removed from V and 7 bases from J, the gap between germline ends came to 10 bases. The chain's CDR3 is CASSPPGYTQYF. The DNA for the CDR3 is TGTGCCAGCAGCCCCCCGGGATATACGCAGTATTTT.

The CDR3 loop reads CASSQTGQGHNEQFF. The CDR3 DNA is TGTGCCAGCAGTCAGACGGGACAGGGACACAATGAGCAGTTCTTC. V is TRBV25-1 and J is TRBJ2-1; 9 bases map to TRBD1. With V trimmed by 5 bases and J by 5 bases, 7 bases remained unmatched. Germline loops: CDR1 MGHDK, CDR2 SYGVNS. CDR3 length equals 15 residues. Supplemented by reference TRBV25-1 and TRBJ2-1, the full variable domain reads EADIYQTPRYLVIGTGKKITLECSQTMGHDKMYWYQQDPGMELHLIHYSYGVNSTEKGDLSSESTVSRIRTEHFPLTLESARPSHTSQYLCASSQTGQGHNEQFFGPGTRLTVL.

This clonotype was seen ten or more times. CDR3 region: CASSLGRLGNEQFF. DNA of the CDR3: TGCGCCAGCAGCTTGGGGCGCCTGGGGAATGAGCAGTTCTTC. The chain carries TRBV5-1 and TRBJ2-1; D remains unclear. V lost 0 bases, J lost 7 bases, and 11 bases lay in between. There are 14 residues in the CDR3. The germline gives CDR1 SGHRS, CDR2 YFSETQ.

This clonotype was seen repeatedly, ten times or more. The rearrangement links TRBV19 to TRBJ1-3; no firm D call. This CDR3 is built from 16 residues. Trimming took 0 bases from V and 3 from J, leaving 12 bases between them. Germline CDR1 LNHDA, CDR2 SQIVND (reference sequence). The CDR3, as DNA: TGTGCCAGTAGTATAGATCTTCCGGGATATGGAAACACCATATATTTT. Translation gives CASSIDLPGYGNTIYF.